This T cell receptor beta chain was documented in a study of T-cell reconstitution after alpha-beta-depleted transplantation in children. Study conclusions and caveats: It was reported that alpha-beta T cells came from several hundred expanded graft clones (about two months after transplant). At day 60, the high TCRbeta diversity found in some patients originated from recipient T cells and thymic progenitors that had survived. A year post-transplant, T-cell counts and diversity derived mostly from newly produced T cells.

V lost 2 bases to trimming and J lost 6 bases, with 14 bases between them. Germline V gives CDR1 MNHEY, CDR2 SVGAGI. This CDR3 has 14 amino acids. Notes on this clonotype: Its antigen is as yet unknown.

TCRbeta library construction was performed incorporating unique molecular identifiers. TCRdb independently ran MiXCR on the PCR reads; one entry per CDR3 protein. The sample carries 780,000 or so distinct CDR3 sequences, less than 20% recorded once. This clonotype originated in a male patient aged 10-17 years who had a stem cell transplant for acute lymphoblastic leukemia, so the T cells may come from the graft donor. The chain has TRBV6-5 and TRBJ2-7; a possible D gene is TRBD2 (6 bases). Sequencing used PBMCs, mostly from graft donor cells, obtained 360 days after TCRalphabeta/CD19-depleted stem cell transplant. CDR3 sequence reads: CASSYLTGGAEQYF. CDR3 sequence (DNA): TGTGCCAGCAGTTACCTCACTGGAGGGGCCGAGCAGTACTTC.